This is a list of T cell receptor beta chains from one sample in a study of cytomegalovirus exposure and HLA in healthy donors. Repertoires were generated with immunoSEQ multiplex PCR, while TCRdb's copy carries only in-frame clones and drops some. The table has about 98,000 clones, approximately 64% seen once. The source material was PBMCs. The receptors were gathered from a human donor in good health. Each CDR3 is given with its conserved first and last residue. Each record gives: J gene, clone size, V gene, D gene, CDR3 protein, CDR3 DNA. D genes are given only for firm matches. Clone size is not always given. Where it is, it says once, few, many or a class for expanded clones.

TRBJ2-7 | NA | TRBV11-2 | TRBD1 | CASSSQGALYEQYF | TGTGCCAGCAGCTCACAGGGGGCTCTCTACGAGCAGTACTTC
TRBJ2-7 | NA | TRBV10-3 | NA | CAISAVDGREQYF | TGTGCCATCAGTGCTGTGGATGGGCGCGAGCAGTACTTC
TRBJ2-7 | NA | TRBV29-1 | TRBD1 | CSVCTGQGVLYEQYF | TGCAGCGTTTGTACGGGACAGGGGGTCTTGTACGAGCAGTACTTC
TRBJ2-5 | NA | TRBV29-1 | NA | CSVALVEEFREETQYF | TGCAGCGTTGCCCTAGTCGAGGAGTTCAGGGAAGAGACCCAGTACTTC
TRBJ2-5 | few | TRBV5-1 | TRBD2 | CASSLLGGLGQETQYF | TGCGCCAGCAGCTTGTTAGGGGGACTAGGCCAAGAGACCCAGTACTTC
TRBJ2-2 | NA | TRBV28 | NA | CASSSTETRVNTGELFF | TGTGCCAGCAGTTCTACAGAGACGAGAGTGAACACCGGGGAGCTGTTTTTT
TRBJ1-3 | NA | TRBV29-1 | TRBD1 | CSVGTDFSGNTIYF | TGCAGCGTGGGGACAGACTTCTCTGGAAACACCATATATTTT
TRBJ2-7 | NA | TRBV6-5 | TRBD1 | CASGRDSQPYEQYF | TGTGCCAGCGGCCGGGACAGCCAACCCTACGAGCAGTACTTC
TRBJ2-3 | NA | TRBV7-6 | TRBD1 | CASSFGTGGGDTQYF | TGTGCCAGCAGCTTTGGGACAGGGGGGGGAGATACGCAGTATTTT
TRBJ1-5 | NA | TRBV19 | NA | CASSTPPWGVGFGNQPQHF | TGTGCCAGTAGTACCCCCCCCTGGGGGGTCGGCTTCGGCAATCAGCCCCAGCATTTT
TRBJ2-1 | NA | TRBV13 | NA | CASSLQGRYNEQFF | TGTGCCAGCAGCCTACAGGGGAGGTACAATGAGCAGTTCTTC
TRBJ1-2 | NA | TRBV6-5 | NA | CASSRSSLGGYTF | TGTGCCAGCAGCCGATCCTCGCTCGGGGGCTACACCTTC
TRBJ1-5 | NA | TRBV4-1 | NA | CASSQGEGTKQPQHF | TGCGCCAGCAGCCAAGGGGAAGGGACTAAACAGCCCCAGCATTTT
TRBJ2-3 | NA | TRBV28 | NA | CASLPGGSTDTQYF | TGTGCCAGCCTTCCAGGAGGGAGCACAGATACGCAGTATTTT
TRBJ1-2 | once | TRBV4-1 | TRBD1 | CASSQGRRGTANGYTF | TGCGCCAGCAGCCAAGGGAGAAGAGGGACAGCTAACGGCTACACCTTC
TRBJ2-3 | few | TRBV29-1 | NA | CSVEGAPPVDTQYF | TGCAGCGTTGAGGGAGCGCCTCCAGTAGATACGCAGTATTTT
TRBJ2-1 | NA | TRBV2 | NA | CASTGGPDAEFF | TGTGCCAGCACAGGAGGTCCCGATGCGGAGTTCTTC
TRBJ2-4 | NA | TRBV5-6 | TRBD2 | CASSQGLAGPLAKNIQYF | TGTGCCAGCAGCCAGGGACTAGCGGGCCCCCTAGCCAAAAACATTCAGTACTTC
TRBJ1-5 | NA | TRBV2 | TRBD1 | CASSAQGGLQPQHF | TGTGCCAGCAGTGCACAGGGGGGTCTACAGCCCCAGCATTTT
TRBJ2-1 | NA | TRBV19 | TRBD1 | CASSTGQGLNEQFF | TGTGCCAGTAGTACCGGACAGGGTTTGAATGAGCAGTTCTTC
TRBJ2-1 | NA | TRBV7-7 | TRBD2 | CASSLTGGNNEQFF | TGTGCCAGCAGCTTAACGGGAGGTAATAATGAGCAGTTCTTC
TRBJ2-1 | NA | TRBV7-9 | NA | CASSYRGVIRQFF | TGTGCCAGCAGCTATCGGGGAGTTATACGGCAGTTCTTC
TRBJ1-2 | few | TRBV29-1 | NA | CSVLEPGMGYTF | TGCAGCGTCCTCGAACCAGGTATGGGCTACACCTTC
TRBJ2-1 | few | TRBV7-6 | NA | CASSLMNNEQFF | TGTGCCAGCAGCCTAATGAACAATGAGCAGTTCTTC
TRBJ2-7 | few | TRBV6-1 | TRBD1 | CASRIRDRVYEQYF | TGTGCCAGCCGAATCCGGGACAGGGTTTACGAGCAGTACTTC
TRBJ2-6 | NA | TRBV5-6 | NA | CASSPRLYSGANVLTF | TGTGCCAGCAGCCCTCGACTGTACTCTGGGGCCAACGTCCTGACTTTC
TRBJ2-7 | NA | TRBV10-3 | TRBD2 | CAISLPGGSGYEQYF | TGTGCCATCAGTCTCCCGGGGGGATCGGGCTACGAGCAGTACTTC
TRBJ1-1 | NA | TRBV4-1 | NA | CASSQVAGAYTEAFF | TGCGCCAGCAGCCAAGTAGCAGGGGCATACACTGAAGCTTTCTTT
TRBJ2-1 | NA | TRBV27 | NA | CASSPQGRPYNEQFF | TGTGCCAGCAGTCCACAGGGGAGGCCTTACAATGAGCAGTTCTTC